Only a few counts were recorded for the clone carrying this TCR beta chain. Antigen unknown. These data are taken from a study of T-cell memory formation after mild COVID-19. Study conclusions and caveats: Shrinking CD4+ clones were chiefly CM and EM; CD8+ ones were chiefly EMRA.

This CDR3 is 14 amino acids long. Per the germline V gene, CDR1 is DFQATT and CDR2 is SNEGSKA (reference sequence). V was clipped by 3 bases and J by 0 bases; unmatched bases: 2. TCRdb used MiXCR to reprocess the 5' RACE reads, holding one entry per CDR3 protein. The sample has roughly 150,000 distinct CDR3 sequences, approximately 14% seen once; the top ten hold roughly 15%. The sequence came from an adult woman who had mild COVID-19 (a few samples of this study predate the infection). Cell type and time point are not known. This sequence joins TRBV20-1 and TRBJ2-4, with 7 bases identical to TRBD2. Input material: PBMCs or a T cell subset sorted from them (not recorded which). DNA of the CDR3: TGCAGTGCTAGTCCGGGGGGAGCCAAAAACATTCAGTACTTC. Its protein is CSASPGGAKNIQYF.